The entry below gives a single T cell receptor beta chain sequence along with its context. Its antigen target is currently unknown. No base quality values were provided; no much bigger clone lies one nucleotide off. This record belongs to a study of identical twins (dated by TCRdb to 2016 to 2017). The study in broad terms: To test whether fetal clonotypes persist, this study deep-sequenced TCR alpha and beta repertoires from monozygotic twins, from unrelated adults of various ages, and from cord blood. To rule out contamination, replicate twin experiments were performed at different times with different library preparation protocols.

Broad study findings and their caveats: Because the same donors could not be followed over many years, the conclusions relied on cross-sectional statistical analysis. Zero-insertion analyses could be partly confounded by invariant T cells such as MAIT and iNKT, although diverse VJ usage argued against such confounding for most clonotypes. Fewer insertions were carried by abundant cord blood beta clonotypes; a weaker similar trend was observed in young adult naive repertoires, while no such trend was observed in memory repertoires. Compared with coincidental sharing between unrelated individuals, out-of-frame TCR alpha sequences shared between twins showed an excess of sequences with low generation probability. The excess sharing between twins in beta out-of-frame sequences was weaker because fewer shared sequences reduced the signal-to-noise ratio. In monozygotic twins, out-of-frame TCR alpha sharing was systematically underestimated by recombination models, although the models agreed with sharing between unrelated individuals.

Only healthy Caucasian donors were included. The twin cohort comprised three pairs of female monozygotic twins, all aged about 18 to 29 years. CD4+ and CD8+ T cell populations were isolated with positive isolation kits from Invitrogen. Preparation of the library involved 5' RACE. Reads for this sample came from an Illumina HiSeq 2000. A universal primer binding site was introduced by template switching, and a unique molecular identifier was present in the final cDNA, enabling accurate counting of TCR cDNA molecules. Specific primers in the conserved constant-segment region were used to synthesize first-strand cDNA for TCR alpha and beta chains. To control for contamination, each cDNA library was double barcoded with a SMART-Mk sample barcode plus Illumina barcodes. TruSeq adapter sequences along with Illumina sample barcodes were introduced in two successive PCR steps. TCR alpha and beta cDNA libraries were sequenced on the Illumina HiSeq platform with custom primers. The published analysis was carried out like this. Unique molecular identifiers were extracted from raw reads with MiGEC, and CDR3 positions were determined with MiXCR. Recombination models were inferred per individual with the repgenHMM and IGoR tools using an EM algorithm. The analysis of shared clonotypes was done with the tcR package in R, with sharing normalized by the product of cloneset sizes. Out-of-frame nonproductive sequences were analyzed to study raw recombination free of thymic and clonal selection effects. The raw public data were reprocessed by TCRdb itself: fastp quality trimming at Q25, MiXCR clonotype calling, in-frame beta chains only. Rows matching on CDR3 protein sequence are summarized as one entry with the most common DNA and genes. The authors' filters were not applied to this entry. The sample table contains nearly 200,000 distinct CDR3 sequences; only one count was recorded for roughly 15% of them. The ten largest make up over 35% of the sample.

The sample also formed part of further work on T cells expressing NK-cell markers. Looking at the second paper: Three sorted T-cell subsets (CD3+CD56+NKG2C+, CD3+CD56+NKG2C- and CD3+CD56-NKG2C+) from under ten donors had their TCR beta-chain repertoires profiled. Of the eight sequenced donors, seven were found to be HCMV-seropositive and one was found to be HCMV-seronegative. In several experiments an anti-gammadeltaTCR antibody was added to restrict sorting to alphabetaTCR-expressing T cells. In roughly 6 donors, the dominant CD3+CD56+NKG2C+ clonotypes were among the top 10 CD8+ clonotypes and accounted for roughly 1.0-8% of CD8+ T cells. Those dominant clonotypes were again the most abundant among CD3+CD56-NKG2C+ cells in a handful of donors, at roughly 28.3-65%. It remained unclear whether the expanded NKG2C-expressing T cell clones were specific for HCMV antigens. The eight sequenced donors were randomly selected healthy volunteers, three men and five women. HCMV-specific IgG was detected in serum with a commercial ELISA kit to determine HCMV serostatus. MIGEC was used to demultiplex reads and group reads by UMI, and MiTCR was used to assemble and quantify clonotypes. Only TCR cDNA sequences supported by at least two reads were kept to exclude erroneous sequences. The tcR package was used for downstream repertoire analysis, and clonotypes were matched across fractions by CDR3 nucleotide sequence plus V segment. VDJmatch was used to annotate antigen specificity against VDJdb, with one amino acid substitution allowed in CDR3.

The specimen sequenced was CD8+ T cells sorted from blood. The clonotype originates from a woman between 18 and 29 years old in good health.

The CDR3: CASRRPYSGVDTQYF. The bases are TGTGCCAGCAGGAGACCCTACTCAGGGGTAGATACGCAGTATTTT. Rearrangement joined TRBV12-3 or TRBV12-4 to TRBJ2-3, with a tentative D gene TRBD1 over 6 matching bases. Inclusive of the bounding cysteine and phenylalanine, the CDR3 is 15 residues long. Just CDR3 DNA is preserved here, 45 bases in frame from base 1. The germline ends are 18 bases apart after V is trimmed by 6 bases and J by 5 bases.